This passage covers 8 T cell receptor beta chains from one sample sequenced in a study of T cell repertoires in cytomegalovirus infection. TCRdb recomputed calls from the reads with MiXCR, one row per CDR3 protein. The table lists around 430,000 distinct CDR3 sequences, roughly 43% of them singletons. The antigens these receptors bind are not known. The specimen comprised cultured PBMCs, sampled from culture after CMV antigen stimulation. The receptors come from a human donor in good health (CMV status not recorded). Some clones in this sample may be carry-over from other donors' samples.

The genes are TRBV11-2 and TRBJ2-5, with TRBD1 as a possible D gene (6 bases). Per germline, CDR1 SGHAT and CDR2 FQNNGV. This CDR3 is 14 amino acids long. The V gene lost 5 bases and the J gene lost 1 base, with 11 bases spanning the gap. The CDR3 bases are TGTGCCAGCAGCCTTCGACAGGTCCAAGAGACCCAGTACTTC. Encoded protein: CASSLRQVQETQYF.

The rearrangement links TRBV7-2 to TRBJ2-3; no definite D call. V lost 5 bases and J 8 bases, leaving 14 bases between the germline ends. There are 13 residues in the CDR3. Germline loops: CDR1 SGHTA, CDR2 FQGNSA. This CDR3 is CASSLRPPGTQYF. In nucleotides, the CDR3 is TGTGCCAGCAGCCTAAGACCCCCCGGTACGCAGTATTTT.

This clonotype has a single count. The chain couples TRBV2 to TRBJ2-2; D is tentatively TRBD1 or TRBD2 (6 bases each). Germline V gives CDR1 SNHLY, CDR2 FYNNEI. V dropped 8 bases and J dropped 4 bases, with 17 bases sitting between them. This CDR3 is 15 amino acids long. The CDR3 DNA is TGTGCCAGCGGGGGGCAGGGGCGCGTCACCGGGGAGCTGTTTTTT. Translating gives CASGGQGRVTGELFF.

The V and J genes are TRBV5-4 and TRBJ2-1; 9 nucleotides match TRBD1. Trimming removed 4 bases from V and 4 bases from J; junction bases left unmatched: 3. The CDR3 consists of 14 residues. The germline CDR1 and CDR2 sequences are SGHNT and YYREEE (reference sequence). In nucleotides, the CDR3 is TGTGCCAGCAGCGCCGGACAGGGGTACAATGAGCAGTTCTTC. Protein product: CASSAGQGYNEQFF.

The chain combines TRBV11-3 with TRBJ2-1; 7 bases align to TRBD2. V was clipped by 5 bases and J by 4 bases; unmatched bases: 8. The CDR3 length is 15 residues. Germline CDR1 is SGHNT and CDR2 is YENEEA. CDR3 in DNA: TGTGCCAGCAGCACAAGCGGGGCGGGGTACAATGAGCAGTTCTTC. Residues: CASSTSGAGYNEQFF.

The CDR3 DNA reads TGTGCCAGCAGTTTCTCTCTAGCGGGGGGGGACCTAACCGAGCAGTACTTC. The encoded protein is CASSFSLAGGDLTEQYF. The chain carries TRBV12-3 or TRBV12-4 and TRBJ2-7, with 12 bases lining up with TRBD2. The CDR3 covers 17 residues. Unmatched junction bases numbered 12, after V lost 3 bases and J lost 6 bases.

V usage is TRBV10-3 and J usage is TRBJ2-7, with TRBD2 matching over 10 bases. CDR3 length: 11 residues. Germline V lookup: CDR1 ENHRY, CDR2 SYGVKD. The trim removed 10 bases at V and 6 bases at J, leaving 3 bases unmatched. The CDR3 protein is CASGTSVEQYF. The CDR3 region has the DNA TGTGCCAGCGGGACTAGCGTCGAGCAGTACTTC.

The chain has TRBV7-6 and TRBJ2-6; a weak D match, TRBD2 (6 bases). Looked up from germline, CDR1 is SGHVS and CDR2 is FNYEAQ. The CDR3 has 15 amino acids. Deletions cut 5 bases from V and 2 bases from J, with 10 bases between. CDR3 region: CASSGRLAGANVLTF. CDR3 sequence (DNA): TGTGCCAGCAGCGGCAGACTAGCTGGGGCCAACGTCCTGACTTTC.